The present entry profiles one TCR beta chain with its context. Its antigen is not known. This sample is drawn from a study of PD-1 blockade in classical Hodgkin lymphoma. Study-level information: Patients had nivolumab dosed at 3 mg/kg, delivered intravenously every 2 weeks. General observations from the study: Complete responders had baseline diversity similar to newly diagnosed patients.

Using immunoSEQ multiplex PCR, the repertoire was profiled, and TCRdb retains in-frame clones only, with some absent. The table has over 80,000 clones, over 85% seen once. The patients all showed relapse after autologous stem cell transplantation, while their brentuximab vedotin exposure varied. From germline, CDR1 is SGHDT and CDR2 YYEEEE. J lost 1 base, V lost 4 bases, and 11 bases had no gene match. This CDR3 is 18 amino acids long. This receptor was identified in a human donor with classical Hodgkin lymphoma. The specimen was peripheral blood mononuclear cells (PBMCs), collected at baseline. The chain carries TRBV5-6 and TRBJ2-2; 9 bases are a match to TRBD1. The CDR3 DNA follows: TGTGCCAGCAGCCCTGGGGCGGACAGGGGACGGAACACCGGGGAGCTGTTTTTT. This encodes CASSPGADRGRNTGELFF.